This T cell receptor beta chain appears in the sequencing data of a study of graft-versus-host responses after intestinal transplantation. Across the study: Isolated intestinal, liver-intestinal, or multivisceral transplants had been given to the recipients.

CDR3 length: 18 residues. The V gene end was trimmed by 0 bases and the J gene end by 5 bases; junction bases not matched to a gene: 16. Per germline, CDR1 SGHRS and CDR2 YFSETQ. Note on this clone: Its antigen is unidentified.

Study-wide findings and caveats: The recipient marrow held GvH clones, and some of them showed up first in ileum or blood.

Repertoires were generated with immunoSEQ multiplex PCR, while TCRdb's copy carries only in-frame clones and drops some. Of over 80,000 clones in the sample, roughly 92% were seen once. This TCR came from a human donor who was the organ donor for an intestinal transplant. The chain employs TRBV5-1 and TRBJ2-7, with TRBD1 identical over 8 bases. Source: unstimulated CD8+ T cells sorted from spleen or lymph node cells, taken before transplant. The CDR3 loop is CASSLGGPVVTGVNEQYF. CDR3 bases: TGCGCCAGCAGCTTGGGGGGTCCGGTAGTGACAGGGGTGAACGAGCAGTACTTC.